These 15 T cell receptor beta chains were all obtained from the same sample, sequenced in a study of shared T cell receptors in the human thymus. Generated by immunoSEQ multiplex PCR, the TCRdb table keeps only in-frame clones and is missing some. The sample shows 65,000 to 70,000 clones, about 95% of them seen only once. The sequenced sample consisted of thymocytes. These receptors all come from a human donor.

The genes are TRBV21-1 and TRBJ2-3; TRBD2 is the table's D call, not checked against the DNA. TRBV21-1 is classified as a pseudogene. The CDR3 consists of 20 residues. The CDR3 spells CASSKGLAGGPGGFADTQYF. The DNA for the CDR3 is TGTGCCAGCAGCAAGGGACTAGCGGGGGGGCCAGGTGGATTTGCAGATACGCAGTATTTT.

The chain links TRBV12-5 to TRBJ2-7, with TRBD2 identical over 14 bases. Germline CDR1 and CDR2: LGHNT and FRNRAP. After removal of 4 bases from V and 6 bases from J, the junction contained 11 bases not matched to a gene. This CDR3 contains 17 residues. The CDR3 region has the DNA TGTGCTAGTGGTTCTGAGACTAGCGGGGGGGATTTGTCCGAGCAGTACTTC. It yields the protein CASGSETSGGDLSEQYF.

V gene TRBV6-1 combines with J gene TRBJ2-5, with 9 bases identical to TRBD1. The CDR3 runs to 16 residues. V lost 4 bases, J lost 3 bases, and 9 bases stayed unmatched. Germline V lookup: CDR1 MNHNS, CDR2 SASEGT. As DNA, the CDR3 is TGTGCCAGCAGTGCGTTGAGACAGGGGGTAGAAGAGACCCAGTACTTC. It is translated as CASSALRQGVEETQYF.

In DNA form, the CDR3 reads TGCGCCAGCAGCCCCTGGCGGGAGACCCAGTACTTC. It yields the protein CASSPWRETQYF. The chain employs TRBV5-1 and TRBJ2-5; no clear D gene. V was shortened by 4 bases and J by 5 bases, with 9 bases between the two germline ends. The CDR3 spans 12 residues. Germline V lookup: CDR1 SGHRS, CDR2 YFSETQ.

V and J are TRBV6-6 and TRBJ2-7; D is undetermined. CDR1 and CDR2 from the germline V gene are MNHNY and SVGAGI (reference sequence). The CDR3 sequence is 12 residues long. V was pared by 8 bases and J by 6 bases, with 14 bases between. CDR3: CASVPEYGEQYF. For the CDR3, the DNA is TGTGCCAGCGTACCTGAGTACGGCGAGCAGTACTTC.

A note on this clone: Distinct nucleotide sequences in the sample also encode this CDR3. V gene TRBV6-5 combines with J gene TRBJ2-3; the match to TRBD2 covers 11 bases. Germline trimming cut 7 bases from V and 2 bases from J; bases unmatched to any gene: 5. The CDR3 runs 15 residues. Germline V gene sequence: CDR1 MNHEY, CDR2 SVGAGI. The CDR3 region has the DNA TGTGCCAGCAATCAACTAGCGGGGGACACAGATACGCAGTATTTT. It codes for CASNQLAGDTDTQYF.

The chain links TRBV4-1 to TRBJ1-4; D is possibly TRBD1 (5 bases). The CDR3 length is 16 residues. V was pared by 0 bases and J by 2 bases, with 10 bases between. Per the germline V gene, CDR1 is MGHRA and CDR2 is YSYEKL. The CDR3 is CASSQDCGATNEKLFF. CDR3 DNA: TGCGCCAGCAGCCAAGATTGCGGGGCGACTAATGAAAAACTGTTTTTT.

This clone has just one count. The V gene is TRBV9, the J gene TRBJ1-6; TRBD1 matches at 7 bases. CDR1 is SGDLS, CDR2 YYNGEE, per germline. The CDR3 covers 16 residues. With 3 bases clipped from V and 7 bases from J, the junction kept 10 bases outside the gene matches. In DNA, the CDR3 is TGTGCCAGCAGCGGAACAGGGGATTCACGGAATTCACCCCTCCACTTT. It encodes CASSGTGDSRNSPLHF. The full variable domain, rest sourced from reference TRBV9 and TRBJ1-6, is DSGVTQTPKHLITATGQRVTLRCSPRSGDLSVYWYQQSLDQGLQFLIQYYNGEERAKGNILERFSAQQFPDLHSELNLSSLELGDSALYFCASSGTGDSRNSPLHFGNGTRLTVT.

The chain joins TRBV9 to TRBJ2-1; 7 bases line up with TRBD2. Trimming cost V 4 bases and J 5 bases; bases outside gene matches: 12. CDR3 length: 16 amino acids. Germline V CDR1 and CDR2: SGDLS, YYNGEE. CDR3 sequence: CASSSEDTSENNEQFF. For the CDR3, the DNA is TGTGCCAGCAGCTCAGAAGATACTAGCGAGAACAATGAGCAGTTCTTC.

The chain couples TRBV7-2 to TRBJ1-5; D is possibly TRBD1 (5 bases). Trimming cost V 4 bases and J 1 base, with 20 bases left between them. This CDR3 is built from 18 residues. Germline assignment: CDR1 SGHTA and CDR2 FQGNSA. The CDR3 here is CASSSTLMAGWSNQPQHF. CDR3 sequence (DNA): TGTGCCAGCAGCTCTACCTTAATGGCAGGGTGGAGCAATCAGCCCCAGCATTTT.

The chain's CDR3 is CASSFPRNGGRYNEQFF. In nucleotides, the CDR3 is TGTGCCAGCAGCTTTCCCCGCAATGGGGGGCGATACAATGAGCAGTTCTTC. The chain carries TRBV7-3 and TRBJ2-1, with D perhaps TRBD1 or TRBD2 (6 bases each). V gave up 3 bases and J gave up 4 bases, with 19 bases separating them. The CDR3 runs 17 residues. The V gene's germline CDR1 is SGHTA and CDR2 FQGTGA.

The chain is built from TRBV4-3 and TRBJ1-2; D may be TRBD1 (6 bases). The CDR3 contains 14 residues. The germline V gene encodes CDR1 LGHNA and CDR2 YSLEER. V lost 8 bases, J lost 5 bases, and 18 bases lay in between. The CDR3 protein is CASYGGRGEYGYTF. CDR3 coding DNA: TGCGCCAGCTACGGCGGCAGGGGTGAATATGGCTACACCTTC.

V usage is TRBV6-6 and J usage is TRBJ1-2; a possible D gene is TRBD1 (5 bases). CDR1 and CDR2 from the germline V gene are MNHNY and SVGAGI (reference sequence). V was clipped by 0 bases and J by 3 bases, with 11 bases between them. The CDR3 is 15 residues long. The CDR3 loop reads CASSYSFRADYGYTF. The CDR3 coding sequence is TGTGCCAGCAGTTACTCGTTCAGGGCGGACTATGGCTACACCTTC.

CDR3 DNA: TGTGCCAGCCACCCGACCGGGGCAAACACTGAAGCTTTCTTT. This sequence encodes CASHPTGANTEAFF. The V gene is TRBV21-1, the J gene TRBJ1-1. TRBV21-1 is flagged as a pseudogene. This CDR3 comprises 14 residues.

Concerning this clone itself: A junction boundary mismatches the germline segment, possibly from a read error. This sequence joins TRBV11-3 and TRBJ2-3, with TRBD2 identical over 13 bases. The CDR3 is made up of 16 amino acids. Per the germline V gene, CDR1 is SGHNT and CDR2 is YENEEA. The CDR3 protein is CASSLGTSGGTDTQYF. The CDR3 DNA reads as TGTGCCAGCAGTTTAGGGACTAGCGGGGGCACAGATACGCAGTATTTT.